This TCR beta chain came from a study of graft-versus-host responses after intestinal transplantation. Study conclusions and caveats: Association was observed between peak circulating GvH clone levels and early post-transplant HvG declines.

The CDR3 totals 13 residues. The V gene end was trimmed by 0 bases and the J gene end by 5 bases; junction bases not matched to a gene: 0. Germline CDR1 is MNHNY and CDR2 is SVGAGI (reference sequence). TCRdb keeps only in-frame clones here, not all; method: immunoSEQ multiplex PCR. The sample shows 90,000 to 95,000 clones, about nine tenths of them seen only once. This clone was detected only once. Antigen: not known. The receptor was isolated from a human donor who received an intestinal transplant. This chain joins TRBV6-6 and TRBJ2-7; TRBD1 agrees at 8 bases. The sample consisted of unstimulated CD8+ T cells sorted from spleen or lymph node cells, taken before intestinal transplant. Written as DNA, the CDR3 is TGTGCCAGCAGTTACTCACAGGGGGACGAGCAGTACTTC. Translation: CASSYSQGDEQYF.